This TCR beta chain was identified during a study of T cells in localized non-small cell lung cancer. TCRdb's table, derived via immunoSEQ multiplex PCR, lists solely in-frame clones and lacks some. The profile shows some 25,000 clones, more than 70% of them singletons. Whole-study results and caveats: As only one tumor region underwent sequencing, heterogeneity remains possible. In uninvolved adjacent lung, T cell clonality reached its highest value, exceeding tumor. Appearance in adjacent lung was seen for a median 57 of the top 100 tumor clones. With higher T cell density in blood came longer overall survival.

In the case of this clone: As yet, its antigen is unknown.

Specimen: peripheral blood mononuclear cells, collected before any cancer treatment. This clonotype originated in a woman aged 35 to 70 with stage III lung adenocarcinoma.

The DNA of the CDR3 is TGTGCCAGCAGCTTAGGGCTCCTAGCGGGGGCGAATGAGCAGTTCTTC. Amino acid sequence: CASSLGLLAGANEQFF. The chain joins TRBV7-8 to TRBJ2-1; TRBD2 aligns across 10 bases. The junction had 7 bases not matched to a gene; V was cut back by 1 base and J by 7 bases. This CDR3 spans 16 amino acids. The germline CDR1 and CDR2 sequences are SGHVS and FQNEAQ.